A single sample is the source of the 18 T cell receptor beta chains below, sequenced in a study of shared clonotypes between healthy human individuals. Repertoires were generated with immunoSEQ multiplex PCR, while TCRdb's copy carries only in-frame clones and drops some. The table lists fewer than 650,000 clones, over 65% of them singletons. Sequencing used PBMCs. Every receptor here comes from a woman in her thirties or forties in good health. Some clones in this sample may be carry-over from other donors' samples.

Of note for this clone: One base separates it from a far larger clone, so it is likely a read error. Distinct nucleotide sequences in the sample also encode this CDR3. The CDR3 loop reads CSVGASGSLLSGELFF. The CDR3 DNA is TGCAGCGTTGGGGCCAGCGGGAGCCTCTTGTCCGGGGAGCTGTTTTTT. J is TRBJ2-2 and V is TRBV29-1; 8 positions agree with TRBD2. Germline CDR1 and CDR2: SQVTM and ANQGSEA. The CDR3 extends over 16 amino acids. With 4 bases clipped from V and 6 bases from J, the junction kept 13 bases outside the gene matches.

The gene calls are TRBV5-8 and TRBJ2-5, with TRBD2 as a possible D gene (6 bases). The J call may be incorrect, as the DNA end agrees better with TRBJ2-7. The CDR3 length is 15 residues. The V gene's germline CDR1 is SGHTS and CDR2 YDEGEE. The DNA of the CDR3 is TGTGCCAGCAGCTTGGCCACTAGCAGTTCCTACGAGCAGTACTTC. Amino acid sequence: CASSLATSSSYEQYF.

The sample holds a few counts of this clone. This chain connects TRBV4-1 to TRBJ2-7, with TRBD2 matching over 11 bases. The CDR3 spans 17 residues. The J segment lost 4 bases and the V segment lost 4 bases, leaving 12 bases of the junction unmatched. Germline CDR1 is MGHRA and CDR2 is YSYEKL. The CDR3 is CASSPGLAALRGYEQYF. The CDR3 DNA sequence: TGCGCCAGCAGCCCGGGACTAGCGGCTCTTAGGGGATACGAGCAGTACTTC.

The V and J genes are TRBV11-1 and TRBJ1-1, with unresolved D. Germline CDR1 reads SGHAT; CDR2 reads FQDESV (reference sequence). The CDR3 is made up of 16 amino acids. Trimming left V 0 bases short and J 0 bases short, with 11 bases between. The CDR3 region is CASSLANLPMNTEAFF. The CDR3 DNA reads TGTGCCAGCAGCTTAGCGAACCTTCCAATGAACACTGAAGCTTTCTTT.

This clone has a handful of counts. The rearrangement uses TRBV28 and TRBJ1-4; no clear D. V lost 6 bases and J 7 bases, leaving 12 bases between the germline ends. Germline V lookup: CDR1 MDHEN, CDR2 SYDVKM. This CDR3 comprises 13 residues. This CDR3 reads CASSRPGGEKLFF. CDR3 nucleotides: TGTGCCAGCAGCCGACCCGGAGGTGAAAAACTGTTTTTT.

The genes are TRBV4-3 and TRBJ2-3; 7 nucleotides line up with TRBD2. V lost 1 base to trimming and J lost 4 bases; unmatched junction nucleotides: 17. CDR3 length: 19 amino acids. Germline V gene data show CDR1 as LGHNA and CDR2 as YSLEER. The CDR3 is CASSQVGDPAGVFADTQYF. DNA of the CDR3: TGCGCCAGCAGCCAAGTTGGAGATCCCGCGGGAGTATTTGCAGATACGCAGTATTTT.

This sequence joins TRBV15 and TRBJ2-7; 9 bases agree with TRBD2. The V gene's germline CDR1 is LNHNV and CDR2 YYDKDF (reference sequence). The CDR3 consists of 16 residues. V lost 0 bases to trimming and J lost 2 bases; unmatched junction nucleotides: 5. Here the CDR3 DNA reads TGTGCCACCAGCAGAGATAGGGCTAGCGGGGCCTACGAGCAGTACTTC. Residues: CATSRDRASGAYEQYF. The variable domain in full, with the rest retrieved from reference TRBV15 and TRBJ2-7, is DAMVIQNPRYQVTQFGKPVTLSCSQTLNHNVMYWYQQKSSQAPKLLFHYYDKDFNNEADTPDNFQSRRPNTSFCFLDIRSPGLGDTAMYLCATSRDRASGAYEQYFGPGTRLTVT.

This clone was detected once. The chain joins TRBV29-1 to TRBJ2-7, with 14 bases aligning to TRBD2. Trimming removed 6 bases from V and 3 bases from J; junction bases left unmatched: 7. CDR1 is SQVTM and CDR2 is ANQGSEA in the germline V gene. The CDR3 has 15 residues. CDR3 amino acids: CSVLGLAGEIYEQYF. CDR3 DNA sequence: TGCAGCGTCCTGGGACTAGCGGGAGAAATCTACGAGCAGTACTTC.

This clone was counted a few times. V gene TRBV27 combines with J gene TRBJ2-1, with 7 bases aligning to TRBD2. Germline loops: CDR1 MNHEY, CDR2 SMNVEV (reference sequence). The ends lost 5 bases at V and 9 bases at J; junction bases unmatched: 7. This CDR3 is built from 13 residues. CDR3 nucleotide sequence: TGTGCCAGCAGTCTAATACGGGAGGCTGAGCAGTTCTTC. Translating it yields CASSLIREAEQFF.

The chain couples TRBV27 to TRBJ2-7, with TRBD1 identical over 9 bases. The CDR3 contains 15 residues. CDR1 and CDR2 from the germline V gene are MNHEY and SMNVEV (reference sequence). V trimming: 4 bases; J trimming: 3 bases; junction bases outside the gene matches: 7. The CDR3 loop is CASSSPGTGSYEQYF. Written as DNA, the CDR3 is TGTGCCAGCAGTTCTCCCGGGACAGGGAGCTACGAGCAGTACTTC.

This clone was picked up a small number of times. This chain's CDR3 is CATEPGTEAFF. DNA of the CDR3: TGTGCCACCGAACCGGGAACTGAAGCTTTCTTT. The chain has TRBV30 and TRBJ1-1, with D hard to call. Trimming shortened V by 8 bases and J by 5 bases, and 12 bases separated the two germline ends. CDR1 is GTSNPN, CDR2 SVGIG, per germline (reference sequence). The CDR3 contains 11 residues.

The chain is built from TRBV2 and TRBJ2-1, with 7 positions matching TRBD1. The CDR3 is made up of 15 amino acids. The germline V gene encodes CDR1 SNHLY and CDR2 FYNNEI. Trimming took 11 bases from V and 3 from J; bases not matched to a gene: 13. The CDR3 DNA reads TGTGCCTCTCGGCTTCGACAGGGTAACTACAATGAGCAGTTCTTC. This sequence encodes CASRLRQGNYNEQFF. Drawing the rest from reference TRBV2 and TRBJ2-1, the complete variable domain is EPEVTQTPSHQVTQMGQEVILRCVPISNHLYFYWYRQILGQKVEFLVSFYNNEISEKSEIFDDQFSVERPDGSNFTLKIRSTKLEDSAMYFCASRLRQGNYNEQFFGPGTRLTVL.

This clone was picked up one time. The chain has TRBV7-2 and TRBJ2-3; D uncertain. The germline V and J ends were trimmed by 1 base and 8 bases, with 19 bases remaining between them. The V gene's germline CDR1 is SGHTA and CDR2 FQGNSA. The CDR3 runs to 16 residues. In DNA form, the CDR3 reads TGTGCCAGCAGCTTAGTAGGGTCGTCGGAGCAAGGTACGCAGTATTTT. Its protein product is CASSLVGSSEQGTQYF.

The V gene is TRBV7-2, the J gene TRBJ1-5; 7 bases are shared with TRBD1. CDR1 is SGHTA, CDR2 FQGNSA, per germline. The CDR3 covers 15 residues. With 5 bases clipped from V and 2 bases from J, the junction kept 6 bases outside the gene matches. CDR3 bases: TGTGCCAGCAGCCTGCAGGGGGTTCGCAATCAGCCCCAGCATTTT. Protein sequence: CASSLQGVRNQPQHF.

The count of this clone is one. V usage is TRBV10-3 and J usage is TRBJ2-1, with D unclear. Between the trimmed V and J ends, which lost 4 bases and 0 bases, there was a span of 10 bases. The CDR3 runs 15 residues. Germline CDR1 ENHRY, CDR2 SYGVKD. CDR3 nucleotide sequence: TGTGCCATCAGTGGTGACGCGAGCTCCTACAATGAGCAGTTCTTC. The encoded protein is CAISGDASSYNEQFF.

Worth noting for this clone: This likely stems from a read error, as it lies one base from a far larger clone. The sample contains more than one DNA sequence encoding this CDR3. The chain employs TRBV7-9 and TRBJ2-7, with D unresolved. CDR1 SEHNR and CDR2 FQNEAQ come from the germline V gene (reference sequence). This CDR3 is 11 amino acids long. Trimming took off 5 bases at V and 0 bases at J, with 2 bases between the two ends. In nucleotides, the CDR3 is TGTGCCAGCAGCGACTCCTACGAGCAGTACTTC. Translated, it gives CASSDSYEQYF.

This clone was detected only a few times. The rearrangement links TRBV7-9 to TRBJ2-3, with 8 nucleotides matching TRBD2. The ends lost 4 bases at V and 8 bases at J; junction bases unmatched: 5. The CDR3 extends over 13 amino acids. Per germline, CDR1 SEHNR and CDR2 FQNEAQ (reference sequence). The CDR3 loop reads CASSSGLDGTQYF. The CDR3 DNA reads TGTGCCAGCAGCTCGGGACTAGATGGTACGCAGTATTTT.

As to this clone: This sample includes further DNA sequences coding for the same CDR3. The genes are TRBV18 and TRBJ1-1, with D perhaps TRBD1 (6 bases). The length of the CDR3 is 15 residues. Looked up from germline, CDR1 is KGHSH and CDR2 is LQKENI. Trimming stripped 3 bases from V and 2 bases from J, with 13 bases between. The CDR3 region has the DNA TGTGCCAGCTCACCCCAAGGGGGGGAAAACACTGAAGCTTTCTTT. It encodes CASSPQGGENTEAFF. Full variable domain (remainder filled in from reference TRBV18 and TRBJ1-1): NAGVMQNPRHLVRRRGQEARLRCSPMKGHSHVYWYRQLPEEGLKFMVYLQKENIIDESGMPKERFSAEFPKEGPSILRIQQVVRGDSAAYFCASSPQGGENTEAFFGQGTRLTVV.